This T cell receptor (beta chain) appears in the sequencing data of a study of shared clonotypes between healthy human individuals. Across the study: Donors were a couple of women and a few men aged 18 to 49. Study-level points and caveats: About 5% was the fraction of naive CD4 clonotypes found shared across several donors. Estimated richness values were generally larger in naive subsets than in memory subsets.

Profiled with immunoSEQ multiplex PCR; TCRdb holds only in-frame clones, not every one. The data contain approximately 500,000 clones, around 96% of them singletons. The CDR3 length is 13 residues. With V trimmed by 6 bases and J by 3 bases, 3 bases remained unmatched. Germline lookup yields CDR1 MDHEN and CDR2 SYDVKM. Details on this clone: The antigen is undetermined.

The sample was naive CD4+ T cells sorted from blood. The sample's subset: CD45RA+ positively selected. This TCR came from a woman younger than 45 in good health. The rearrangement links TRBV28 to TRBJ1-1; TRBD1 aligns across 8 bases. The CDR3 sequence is CASRTQGDTEAFF. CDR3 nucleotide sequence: TGTGCCAGCAGAACACAGGGGGACACTGAAGCTTTCTTT.